The 12 T cell receptor beta chains below were found in one sample sequenced in a study of blood T cell repertoires in COVID-19. The data were produced by immunoSEQ multiplex PCR, yet TCRdb's version contains in-frame clones alone and is incomplete. The sample lists around 200,000 clones, around 85% occurring once. The sequencing sample was made of PBMCs or T cells enriched from blood (not recorded which). Receptor source: a man aged 35 to 55 who had recovered from COVID-19.

The J gene is TRBJ1-1, the V gene TRBV6-1; no reliable D call. The CDR3 length is 14 residues. The ends were cut back, 2 bases at V and 1 base at J, with 8 bases in the middle. Germline V gene data show CDR1 as MNHNS and CDR2 as SASEGT. The CDR3 spells CASSEYRSNTEAFF. The DNA for the CDR3 is TGTGCCAGCAGTGAATACCGGTCGAACACTGAAGCTTTCTTT.

This clone was counted between two and nine times. Other DNA sequences from this sample encode an identical CDR3 as well. The CDR3 nucleotides are TGTGCCAGCAGGACAGGGGAGGGGCAGCCCCAGCATTTT. Residues: CASRTGEGQPQHF. The gene calls are TRBV12-3 or TRBV12-4 and TRBJ1-5, with 8 positions matching TRBD1. The ends lost 6 bases at V and 7 bases at J; junction bases unmatched: 5. CDR3 length equals 13 residues.

The chain couples TRBV5-4 to TRBJ1-2; D is uncertain. Looked up from germline, CDR1 is SGHNT and CDR2 is YYREEE (reference sequence). There are 15 residues in the CDR3. V lost 3 bases, J lost 0 bases, and 12 bases lay in between. The CDR3: CASSSPSGSNYGYTF. CDR3 in DNA: TGTGCCAGCAGCTCCCCCTCGGGGTCTAACTATGGCTACACCTTC.

The J gene is TRBJ1-2, the V gene TRBV28; D ambiguous. The CDR3 is 13 amino acids. Germline assignment: CDR1 MDHEN and CDR2 SYDVKM. Trimming removed 6 bases from V and 4 bases from J, with 12 bases in between. The CDR3 nucleotides are TGTGCCAGCAGGGAAGAGGGCCCCTATGGCTACACCTTC. Residues: CASREEGPYGYTF.

The gene calls are TRBV12-3 or TRBV12-4 and TRBJ1-1; D gene unclear. The CDR3 has 11 amino acids. Trimming pared 5 bases from V and 6 bases from J, leaving 7 bases between. The CDR3 here is CASSRGAEAFF. The CDR3 DNA follows: TGTGCCAGCAGTCGGGGTGCTGAAGCTTTCTTT.

The DNA of the CDR3 is TGTGCCAGCAGTGCTCAGGGGAAAGATCAGCCCCAGCATTTT. Translation: CASSAQGKDQPQHF. V gene TRBV25-1 combines with J gene TRBJ1-5; the D gene is possibly TRBD1 (6 bases). There are 14 residues in the CDR3. Between the trimmed V and J ends, which lost 4 bases and 5 bases, there was a span of 12 bases. Germline V gene sequence: CDR1 MGHDK, CDR2 SYGVNS.

The chain is built from TRBV6-5 and TRBJ2-1; a weak D match, TRBD1 (5 bases). In germline, CDR1 is MNHEY, CDR2 SVGAGI. The CDR3 is 15 residues long. Trimming removed 7 bases at V and 8 bases at J, with 21 bases between. The CDR3 is CASTTWGAGVHEQFF. The CDR3 coding sequence is TGTGCCAGCACCACCTGGGGCGCTGGGGTTCATGAGCAGTTCTTC.

The V call is TRBV7-3, the J call TRBJ1-4; 8 bases map to TRBD1. This CDR3 contains 15 residues. The V and J ends lost 2 bases and 3 bases, in that order; junction bases with no gene match: 2. Germline CDR1 is SGHTA and CDR2 is FQGTGA. Written as DNA, the CDR3 is TGTGCCAGCAGCTTATCAGGGGGCCCTAATGAAAAACTGTTTTTT. This translates into CASSLSGGPNEKLFF. Complete variable domain (other parts from reference TRBV7-3 and TRBJ1-4): GAGVSQTPSNKVTEKGKYVELRCDPISGHTALYWYRQSLGQGPEFLIYFQGTGAADDSGLPNDRFFAVRPEGSVSTLKIQRTERGDSAVYLCASSLSGGPNEKLFFGSGTQLSVL.

This clone has more than one count but fewer than ten. V and J are TRBV2 and TRBJ2-3; 9 bases match TRBD1. Germline lookup yields CDR1 SNHLY and CDR2 FYNNEI. Trimming removed 9 bases from V and 3 bases from J; junction bases left unmatched: 4. CDR3 length: 13 amino acids. The DNA for the CDR3 is TGTGCCAGGGGGACAGGGTCTACAGATACGCAGTATTTT. It yields the protein CARGTGSTDTQYF.

The CDR3 protein is CASSPNIQGSEKLFF. The CDR3 bases are TGTGCCAGCAGCCCAAATATACAGGGTAGTGAAAAACTGTTTTTT. The J gene is TRBJ1-4, the V gene TRBV7-9; tentative D call: TRBD1 (6 bases). Germline CDR1 is SEHNR and CDR2 is FQNEAQ (reference sequence). The CDR3 totals 15 residues. V lost 5 bases and J 7 bases, leaving 17 bases between the germline ends.

The chain links TRBV9 to TRBJ2-1; 11 positions match TRBD2. V dropped 6 bases and J dropped 5; count of bases not matched to a gene: 7. Germline V gene data show CDR1 as SGDLS and CDR2 as YYNGEE. The CDR3 spans 15 residues. CDR3 sequence (DNA): TGTGCCAGCACTCCCCCGGGACTAGCGGACAATGAGCAGTTCTTC. Amino acid sequence: CASTPPGLADNEQFF. Full variable domain (rest looked up from reference TRBV9 and TRBJ2-1): DSGVTQTPKHLITATGQRVTLRCSPRSGDLSVYWYQQSLDQGLQFLIQYYNGEERAKGNILERFSAQQFPDLHSELNLSSLELGDSALYFCASTPPGLADNEQFFGPGTRLTVL.

The rearrangement joins TRBV19 to TRBJ1-5; D call uncertain. The CDR3 is 11 residues long. V was shortened by 2 bases and J by 13 bases, with 9 bases between the two germline ends. Per germline, CDR1 LNHDA and CDR2 SQIVND (reference sequence). The CDR3 bases are TGTGCCAGTAGTATATCAGTCTTTCAGCATTTT. Protein sequence: CASSISVFQHF.